These T cell receptor beta chains were read from a single sample in a study of T cells after yellow fever vaccination. Via MiXCR, TCRdb re-called the 5' RACE reads, giving one row per CDR3 protein. The sample carries a few hundred thousand distinct CDR3 sequences, 11% recorded once. Sequencing was performed on PBMCs, taken on the day of the first yellow fever vaccination. These receptors were obtained from a young man who received the YFV17D yellow fever vaccine. The CDR3 runs from the conserved cysteine through the conserved F or W. Fields, in order: D gene, clone size, V gene, J gene, CDR3 length, CDR3 DNA, CDR3 protein. D genes are given only for firm matches. Some rows have no size entry. The others give once, few or many, or a class for an expanded clone.

>TRBD1|few|TRBV6-5|TRBJ1-5|15
TGTGCCAGCAGTTTAGGGACAGGGGGTTTTCAGCCCCAGCATTTT
CASSLGTGGFQPQHF
>TRBD1|few|TRBV12-3/TRBV12-4|TRBJ1-6|14
TGTGCCAGCAGAACCGGGACAGGGTATTCACCCCTCCACTTT
CASRTGTGYSPLHF
>NA|NA|TRBV6-2/TRBV6-3|TRBJ2-5|13
TGTGCCAGCAAGCCGGACCGGGGGAGTGACCAGTACTTC
CASKPDRGSDQYF
>NA|NA|TRBV6-2/TRBV6-3|TRBJ2-1|12
TGTGCCAGCAGGGGCAGGTCGGATGAGCAGTTCTTC
CASRGRSDEQFF
>NA|NA|TRBV5-4|TRBJ2-3|13
TGTGCCAGCAGCTTGGGCCCCAAAGATACGCAGTATTTT
CASSLGPKDTQYF
>NA|NA|TRBV9|TRBJ2-7|14
TGTGCCAGCAGCGCCGCAGATGATTCCTACGAGCAGTACTTC
CASSAADDSYEQYF
>NA|few|TRBV20-1|TRBJ1-3|13
TGCAGTGCTAGAGATCCGGGGGATAACACCATATATTTT
CSARDPGDNTIYF
>NA|NA|TRBV11-1|TRBJ2-2|15
TGTGCCAGCAGCTTGTTCGTTTCGGGCACCGGGGAGCTGTTTTTT
CASSLFVSGTGELFF
>NA|NA|TRBV4-3|TRBJ2-1|16
TGCGCCAGCAGCTCGAGACAGGTCAGCTCCTACAATGAGCAGTTCTTC
CASSSRQVSSYNEQFF
>NA|few|TRBV10-3|TRBJ1-1|13
TGTGCCACCCGAGGGGCGGGCCACACTGAAGCTTTCTTT
CATRGAGHTEAFF
>NA|few|TRBV19|TRBJ2-2|12
TGTGCCAGTAGTATTTCCACCGGGGAGCTGTTTTTT
CASSISTGELFF
>NA|few|TRBV19|TRBJ2-1|14
TGTGCCAGTACAAGTCACTCCTCCTACAATGAGCAGTTCTTC
CASTSHSSYNEQFF
>NA|NA|TRBV18|TRBJ2-3|16
TGTGCCAGCTCACCTTATGACCAAGCTAGCACAGATACGCAGTATTTT
CASSPYDQASTDTQYF
>TRBD1|few|TRBV28|TRBJ2-2|14
TGTGCCAGCAGTCGGGACAGGCCCACCGGGGAGCTGTTTTTT
CASSRDRPTGELFF
>NA|many|TRBV7-2|TRBJ2-3|12
TGTGCCAGCAGTGGAGCGACAGATACGCAGTATTTT
CASSGATDTQYF
>NA|NA|TRBV6-6|TRBJ2-5|12
TGTGCCAGCAGCGTGTACGAAGAGACCCAGTACTTC
CASSVYEETQYF
>NA|few|TRBV6-5|TRBJ1-2|11
TGTGCCAGCAGTTACGTAGGGAGGTACACCTTC
CASSYVGRYTF
>NA|NA|TRBV7-2|TRBJ1-1|16
TGTGCCAGCAGCTTTACCCCGAGCCGGGGGCGAACTGAAGCTTTCTTT
CASSFTPSRGRTEAFF
>TRBD2|NA|TRBV7-6|TRBJ2-3|16
TGTGCCAGCGGCTCAAAAGCGGGGGCCGGCGGTTATACGCAGTATTTT
CASGSKAGAGGYTQYF
>NA|NA|TRBV27|TRBJ2-7|12
TGTGCCAGCAGTTTAATCCAGGGCGAGCAGTACTTC
CASSLIQGEQYF
>NA|NA|TRBV6-2/TRBV6-3|TRBJ2-3|15
TGTGCCAGCAGTTACGGCGGTTCCACCACAGATACGCAGTATTTT
CASSYGGSTTDTQYF
>NA|NA|TRBV15|TRBJ1-3|15
TGTGCCACCAGCAGAGATCAGGTCTCTGGAAACACCATATATTTT
CATSRDQVSGNTIYF
>TRBD1|few|TRBV28|TRBJ1-1|17
TGTGCCAGCAGTCACTCGGGGACAGGGGGAATGGTTACTGAAGCTTTCTTT
CASSHSGTGGMVTEAFF
>TRBD2|NA|TRBV7-9|TRBJ2-1|17
TGTGCCAGCAGCTTAGAAGGGACTAGCGGGTCCCACAATGAGCAGTTCTTC
CASSLEGTSGSHNEQFF
>TRBD1|few|TRBV6-5|TRBJ1-6|15
TGTGCCAGCGTTACCGGGACAGCGGGGAATTCACCCCTCCACTTT
CASVTGTAGNSPLHF
>NA|NA|TRBV6-2/TRBV6-3|TRBJ1-5|11
TGTGCCAGCAGTCAGGGTATGCCCCAGCATTTT
CASSQGMPQHF
>TRBD2|NA|TRBV4-2|TRBJ2-1|18
TGTGCCAGCAGCCAAGACCCTCTAGCAGCGGGGGGGCACAATGAGCAGTTCTTC
CASSQDPLAAGGHNEQFF